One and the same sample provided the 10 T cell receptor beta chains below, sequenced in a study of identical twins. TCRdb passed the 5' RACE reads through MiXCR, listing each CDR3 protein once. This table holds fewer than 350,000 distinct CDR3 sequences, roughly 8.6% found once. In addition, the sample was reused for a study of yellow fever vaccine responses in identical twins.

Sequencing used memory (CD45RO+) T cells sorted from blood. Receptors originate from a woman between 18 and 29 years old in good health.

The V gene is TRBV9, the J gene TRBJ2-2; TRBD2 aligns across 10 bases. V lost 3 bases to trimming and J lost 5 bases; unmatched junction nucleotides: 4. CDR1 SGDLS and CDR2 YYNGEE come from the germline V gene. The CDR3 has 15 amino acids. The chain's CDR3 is CASSASGGATGELFF. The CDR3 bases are TGTGCCAGCAGCGCCAGCGGGGGGGCTACCGGGGAGCTGTTTTTT.

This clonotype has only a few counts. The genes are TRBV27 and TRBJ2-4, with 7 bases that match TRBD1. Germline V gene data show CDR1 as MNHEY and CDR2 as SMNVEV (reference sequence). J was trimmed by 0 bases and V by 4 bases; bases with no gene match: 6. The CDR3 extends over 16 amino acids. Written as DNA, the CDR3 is TGTGCCAGCAGTTCTTGGGACAGATTAGCCAAAAACATTCAGTACTTC. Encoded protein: CASSSWDRLAKNIQYF.

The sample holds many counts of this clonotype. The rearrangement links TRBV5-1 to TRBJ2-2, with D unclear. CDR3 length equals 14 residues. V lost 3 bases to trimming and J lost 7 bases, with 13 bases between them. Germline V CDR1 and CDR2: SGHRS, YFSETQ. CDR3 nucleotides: TGCGCCAGCAGCTCGGCCGAAAAGGGCGGGGAGCTGTTTTTT. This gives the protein CASSSAEKGGELFF.

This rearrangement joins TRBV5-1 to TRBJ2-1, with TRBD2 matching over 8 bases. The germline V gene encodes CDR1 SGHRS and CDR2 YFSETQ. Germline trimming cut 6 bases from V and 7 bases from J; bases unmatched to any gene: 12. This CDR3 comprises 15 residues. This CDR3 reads CASTPGGGQTNEQFF. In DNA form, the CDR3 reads TGCGCCAGCACCCCGGGGGGGGGTCAGACTAATGAGCAGTTCTTC. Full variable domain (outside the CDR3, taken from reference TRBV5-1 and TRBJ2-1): KAGVTQTPRYLIKTRGQQVTLSCSPISGHRSVSWYQQTPGQGLQFLFEYFSETQRNKGNFPGRFSGRQFSNSRSEMNVSTLELGDSALYLCASTPGGGQTNEQFFGPGTRLTVL.

CDR3 region: CASSPGPSGTGELFF. The CDR3 coding sequence is TGTGCCAGCAGCCCGGGGCCCAGCGGCACCGGGGAGCTGTTTTTT. The gene calls are TRBV4-2 and TRBJ2-2; either TRBD1 or TRBD2 may fit D (5 bases each). Per germline, CDR1 LGHNA and CDR2 YNFKEQ. Trimming removed 4 bases from V and 4 bases from J, with 13 bases in between. The CDR3 has 15 residues.

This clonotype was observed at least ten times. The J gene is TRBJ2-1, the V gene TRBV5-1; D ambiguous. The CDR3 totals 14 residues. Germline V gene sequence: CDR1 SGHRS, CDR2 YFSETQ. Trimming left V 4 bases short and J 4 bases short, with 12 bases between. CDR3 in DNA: TGCGCCAGCAGCGGCGGAGACGGTTACAATGAGCAGTTCTTC. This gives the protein CASSGGDGYNEQFF.

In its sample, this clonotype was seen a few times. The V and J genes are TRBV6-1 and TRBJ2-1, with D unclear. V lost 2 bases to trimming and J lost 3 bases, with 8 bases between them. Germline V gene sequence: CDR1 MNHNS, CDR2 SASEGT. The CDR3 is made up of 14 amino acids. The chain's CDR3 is CASSEIGHYNEQFF. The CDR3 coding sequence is TGTGCCAGCAGTGAAATCGGCCACTACAATGAGCAGTTCTTC.

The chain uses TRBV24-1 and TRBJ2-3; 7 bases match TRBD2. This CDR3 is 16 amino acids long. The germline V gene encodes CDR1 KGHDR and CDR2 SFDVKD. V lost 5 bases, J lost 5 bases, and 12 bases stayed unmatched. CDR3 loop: CATSVLSGGGRDTQYF. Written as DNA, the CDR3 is TGTGCCACCAGTGTTCTAAGCGGCGGGGGACGAGATACGCAGTATTTT.

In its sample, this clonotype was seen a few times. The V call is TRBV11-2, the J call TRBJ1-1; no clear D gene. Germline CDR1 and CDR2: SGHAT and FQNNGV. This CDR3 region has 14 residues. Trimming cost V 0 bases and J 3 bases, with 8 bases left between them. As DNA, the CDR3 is TGTGCCAGCAGCTTAGAGAACTGGGACACTGAAGCTTTCTTT. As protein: CASSLENWDTEAFF. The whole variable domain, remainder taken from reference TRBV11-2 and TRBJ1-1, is EAGVAQSPRYKIIEKRQSVAFWCNPISGHATLYWYQQILGQGPKLLIQFQNNGVVDDSQLPKDRFSAERLKGVDSTLKIQPAKLEDSAVYLCASSLENWDTEAFFGQGTRLTVV.

Written as DNA, the CDR3 is TGTGCCAGCAGTGGGTGGGGGGTTAGCACAGATACGCAGTATTTT. Encoded protein: CASSGWGVSTDTQYF. The chain has TRBV2 and TRBJ2-3; D may be TRBD2 (6 bases). This CDR3 contains 15 residues. V shed 4 bases and J shed 0 bases, with 11 bases lying between them. Looked up from germline, CDR1 is SNHLY and CDR2 is FYNNEI. Filled out from reference TRBV2 and TRBJ2-3, the complete variable domain reads EPEVTQTPSHQVTQMGQEVILRCVPISNHLYFYWYRQILGQKVEFLVSFYNNEISEKSEIFDDQFSVERPDGSNFTLKIRSTKLEDSAMYFCASSGWGVSTDTQYFGPGTRLTVL.